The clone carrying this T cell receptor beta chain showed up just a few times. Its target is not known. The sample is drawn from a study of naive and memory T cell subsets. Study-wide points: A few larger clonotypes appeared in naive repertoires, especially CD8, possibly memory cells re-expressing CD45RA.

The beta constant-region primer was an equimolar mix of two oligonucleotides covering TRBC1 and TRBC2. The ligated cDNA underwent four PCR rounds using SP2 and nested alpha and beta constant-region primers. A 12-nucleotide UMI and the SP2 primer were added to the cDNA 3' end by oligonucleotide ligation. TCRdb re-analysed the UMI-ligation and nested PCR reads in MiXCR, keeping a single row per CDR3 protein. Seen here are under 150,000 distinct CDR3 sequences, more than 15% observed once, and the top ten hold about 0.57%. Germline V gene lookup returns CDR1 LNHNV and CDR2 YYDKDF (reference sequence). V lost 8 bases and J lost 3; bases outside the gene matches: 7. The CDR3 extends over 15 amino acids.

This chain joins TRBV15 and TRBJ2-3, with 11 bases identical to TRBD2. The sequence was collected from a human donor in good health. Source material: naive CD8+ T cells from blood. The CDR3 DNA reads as TGTGCCACCTCCCGGACTAGCGGGTATACAGATACGCAGTATTTT. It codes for CATSRTSGYTDTQYF.